Following are 22 T cell receptor beta chains from one sample sequenced in a study of early T cells in non-severe SARS-CoV-2 infection. One entry per CDR3 protein, called by TCRdb with MiXCR from the 5' RACE reads. The table has over 50,000 distinct CDR3 sequences, around 7.5% seen once. Sequencing was performed on whole blood. Every receptor here comes from an adult who was a healthcare worker with PCR-confirmed SARS-CoV-2 infection or an uninfected control (not recorded which).

This clonotype has only one observation. The rearrangement uses TRBV12-3 or TRBV12-4 and TRBJ2-7; the D is unclear. This CDR3 is built from 11 residues. Trimming took off 2 bases at V and 5 bases at J, with 4 bases between the two ends. The CDR3 sequence is CASSLSNEQYF. CDR3 nucleotide sequence: TGTGCCAGCAGTTTATCGAACGAGCAGTACTTC.

This clonotype has a count of ten or more. The CDR3 loop is CASSEAQGDYGYTF. DNA for the CDR3: TGTGCCAGCAGTGAAGCGCAGGGGGACTATGGCTACACCTTC. The chain joins TRBV6-1 to TRBJ1-2, with TRBD1 identical over 7 bases. The germline CDR1 and CDR2 sequences are MNHNS and SASEGT. V shed 0 bases, J shed 3 bases, and the junction held 1 base outside the gene matches. The CDR3 runs to 14 residues.

Ten or more counts support this clonotype. The V call is TRBV6-6, the J call TRBJ2-7; TRBD1 agrees at 9 bases. V shed 7 bases and J 5 bases; nucleotides not matched to a gene: 6. The length of the CDR3 is 13 residues. Germline loops: CDR1 MNHNY, CDR2 SVGAGI (reference sequence). The CDR3 region is CASIGQGMNEQYF. For the CDR3, the DNA is TGTGCCAGCATAGGACAGGGGATGAACGAGCAGTACTTC.

This clonotype was recorded at least ten times. V is TRBV9 and J is TRBJ2-1; 7 bases line up with TRBD1. The V gene's germline CDR1 is SGDLS and CDR2 YYNGEE. Unmatched junction bases numbered 3, after V lost 0 bases and J lost 6 bases. The CDR3 totals 14 residues. In DNA form, the CDR3 reads TGTGCCAGCAGCGTAGGAGACAGGGTCAATGAGCAGTTCTTC. It encodes CASSVGDRVNEQFF.

V is TRBV28 and J is TRBJ1-1; 7 bases are a match to TRBD1. There are 15 residues in the CDR3. V shed 5 bases and J 1 base; nucleotides not matched to a gene: 7. Germline V gene sequence: CDR1 MDHEN, CDR2 SYDVKM. CDR3 in DNA: TGTGCCAGCAGTGTAACGGGACAGCAGAACACTGAAGCTTTCTTT. It is translated as CASSVTGQQNTEAFF. The full variable domain, with the rest looked up from reference TRBV28 and TRBJ1-1, is DVKVTQSSRYLVKRTGEKVFLECVQDMDHENMFWYRQDPGLGLRLIYFSYDVKMKEKGDIPEGYSVSREKKERFSLILESASTNQTSMYLCASSVTGQQNTEAFFGQGTRLTVV.

In DNA, the CDR3 is TGTGCCAGCAGACCCCGGGTTCTCGCGGGACCTACGATATCCTACAATGAGCAGTTCTTC. It codes for CASRPRVLAGPTISYNEQFF. The chain joins TRBV11-2 to TRBJ2-1, with D possibly matching TRBD2 (6 bases). The CDR3 covers 20 residues. CDR1 is SGHAT and CDR2 is FQNNGV in the germline V gene. V was shortened by 6 bases and J by 1 base, with 28 bases between the two germline ends.

This clonotype was counted between two and nine times. The chain carries TRBV20-1 and TRBJ1-3; D is possibly TRBD1 (5 bases). The CDR3 sequence is 13 residues long. Germline CDR1 reads DFQATT; CDR2 reads SNEGSKA (reference sequence). The ends were cut back, 6 bases at V and 2 bases at J, with 11 bases in the middle. The CDR3 bases are TGCAGTGCCTCGCTGGGGGCTGGAAACACCATATATTTT. Its protein product is CSASLGAGNTIYF.

This clonotype was detected many times. In nucleotides, the CDR3 is TGCAGCCTCGAGGGCAGGGGCGATGAGCAGTTCTTC. This encodes CSLEGRGDEQFF. The V gene is TRBV29-1, the J gene TRBJ2-1, with a weak D call TRBD1 (6 bases). The V gene lost 8 bases and the J gene lost 8 bases, with 16 bases spanning the gap. Germline-derived CDR1 and CDR2 are SQVTM and ANQGSEA. This CDR3 is built from 12 residues.

This clonotype has ten or more counts. The genes are TRBV4-2 and TRBJ2-3; 10 bases line up with TRBD2. Trimming cost V 4 bases and J 4 bases; bases outside gene matches: 5. CDR3 length: 15 amino acids. Germline CDR1 reads LGHNA; CDR2 reads YNFKEQ. CDR3 amino acids: CASSPLAGDADTQYF. The CDR3 DNA is TGTGCCAGCAGCCCGCTAGCGGGGGACGCAGATACGCAGTATTTT.

V and J are TRBV12-5 and TRBJ1-1; D uncertain. This CDR3 is built from 12 residues. The germline CDR1 and CDR2 sequences are LGHNT and FRNRAP. Trimming cost V 5 bases and J 3 bases, with 7 bases left between them. CDR3 region: CASGGEYTEAFF. The CDR3 DNA reads as TGTGCTAGTGGTGGTGAGTACACTGAAGCTTTCTTT.

This clonotype was observed at least ten times. The chain is built from TRBV24-1 and TRBJ1-2, with TRBD1 identical over 8 bases. The CDR3 has 14 amino acids. The J segment lost 4 bases and the V segment lost 5 bases, leaving 5 bases of the junction unmatched. Germline V gives CDR1 KGHDR, CDR2 SFDVKD. CDR3 sequence: CATSARQGSYGYTF. The CDR3, as DNA: TGTGCCACCAGTGCGCGACAGGGGTCCTATGGCTACACCTTC.

With regard to this clonotype: With a much larger clone just one base away, this may be a read error. The V and J genes are TRBV19 and TRBJ2-5; D remains unclear. CDR1 is LNHDA, CDR2 SQIVND, per germline (reference sequence). The CDR3 spans 13 residues. The CDR3 sequence is CASSMGRQEAQYF. The CDR3 DNA reads TGTGCCAGTAGTATGGGCAGGCAAGAGGCCCAGTACTTC.

About this clonotype: At one of its ends the junction is not consistent with the germline gene, which may arise from a read error. The rearrangement uses TRBV12-3 or TRBV12-4 and TRBJ1-4, with D possibly TRBD1 on 5 matching bases. The CDR3 is 14 residues long. The CDR3 nucleotides read TGTGTCAGCTGCCGGGAGGGGCGCGTTGAAAAACTGTTTTTT. Its protein product is CVSCREGRVEKLFF.

The rearrangement uses TRBV4-1 and TRBJ2-7; tentatively, D is TRBD1 (5 bases). CDR3 length: 12 amino acids. Germline lookup yields CDR1 MGHRA and CDR2 YSYEKL. With 0 bases removed from V and 7 bases from J, the gap between germline ends came to 7 bases. DNA for the CDR3: TGCGCCAGCAGCCAAGATAAGGGGGAGCAGTACTTC. Amino acids: CASSQDKGEQYF.

The chain links TRBV4-1 to TRBJ2-1, with D possibly matching TRBD1 (5 bases). CDR3 length: 19 residues. Germline loops: CDR1 MGHRA, CDR2 YSYEKL. Trimming left V 0 bases short and J 0 bases short, with 18 bases between. The CDR3 loop reads CASSQDPGNGLGSYNEQFF. In DNA, the CDR3 is TGCGCCAGCAGCCAAGATCCAGGGAATGGGTTGGGCTCCTACAATGAGCAGTTCTTC.

In its sample, this clonotype was seen many times. The chain recombines TRBV24-1 with TRBJ1-4; weak D call: TRBD1 (6 bases). Germline-derived CDR1 and CDR2 are KGHDR and SFDVKD. CDR3 length: 15 residues. The V end lost 5 bases, the J end lost 0 bases, and 9 bases lay between the germline ends. The CDR3 loop is CATSVGGSTNEKLFF. The CDR3 bases are TGTGCCACCAGTGTGGGGGGCTCAACTAATGAAAAACTGTTTTTT.

This clonotype was detected many times. This chain joins TRBV7-6 and TRBJ2-1; 9 bases are a match to TRBD2. This CDR3 is 14 amino acids long. V gave up 5 bases and J gave up 8 bases; unmatched junction bases: 7. Germline-derived CDR1 and CDR2 are SGHVS and FNYEAQ. CDR3 sequence reads: CASSATGLAYEQFF. The DNA for the CDR3 is TGTGCCAGCAGCGCCACGGGACTAGCATATGAGCAGTTCTTC.

Ten or more counts support this clonotype. The J gene is TRBJ1-2, the V gene TRBV2; no firm D call. This CDR3 is 8 amino acids long. V lost 10 bases to trimming and J lost 5 bases, with 2 bases between them. Germline V gene sequence: CDR1 SNHLY, CDR2 FYNNEI. This CDR3 reads CAKYGYTF. DNA of the CDR3: TGTGCCAAATATGGCTACACCTTC. The entire variable domain, with the rest obtained from reference TRBV2 and TRBJ1-2, is as follows: EPEVTQTPSHQVTQMGQEVILRCVPISNHLYFYWYRQILGQKVEFLVSFYNNEISEKSEIFDDQFSVERPDGSNFTLKIRSTKLEDSAMYFCAKYGYTFGSGTRLTVV.

This clonotype was recorded at least ten times. This sequence joins TRBV5-1 and TRBJ2-1, with a tentative D call TRBD2 (6 bases). Trimming took off 1 base at V and 6 bases at J, with 11 bases between the two ends. This CDR3 has 14 amino acids. Germline loops: CDR1 SGHRS, CDR2 YFSETQ. CDR3 in DNA: TGCGCCAGCAGCTTGACGGGAGAGGGCAATGAGCAGTTCTTC. This codes for CASSLTGEGNEQFF.

This clonotype was counted ten times or more. V gene TRBV6-1 combines with J gene TRBJ2-1; 7 bases are a match to TRBD2. V lost 6 bases to trimming and J lost 1 base; unmatched junction nucleotides: 0. This CDR3 is 13 amino acids long. Per the germline V gene, CDR1 is MNHNS and CDR2 is SASEGT. CDR3 DNA: TGTGCCAGCAGACTAGCGTCCTACAATGAGCAGTTCTTC. Residues: CASRLASYNEQFF.

The chain employs TRBV11-2 and TRBJ1-1, with a tentative D call TRBD1 (6 bases). The CDR3 contains 15 residues. V lost 2 bases and J lost 5, with 15 bases in between. Germline V gene sequence: CDR1 SGHAT, CDR2 FQNNGV. The CDR3 DNA follows: TGTGCCAGCAGCTTATCGACAGGACTTATGACTGAAGCTTTCTTT. It codes for CASSLSTGLMTEAFF.

Ten or more counts support this clonotype. The chain uses TRBV5-6 and TRBJ2-3; TRBD2 matches at 10 bases. Unmatched junction bases numbered 23, after V lost 0 bases and J lost 4 bases. CDR3 length equals 22 residues. CDR1 and CDR2 (germline): SGHDT, YYEEEE. The CDR3 sequence is CASSLGPPHNDYKRGGSDTQYF. The CDR3 coding sequence is TGTGCCAGCAGCTTGGGTCCCCCCCACAACGACTACAAGCGGGGGGGATCAGATACGCAGTATTTT.